This TCR beta chain was sequenced for a study of blood T cell repertoires in COVID-19. Across the study: Samples representing acute and convalescent COVID-19 were sourced from the United States, Italy and Spain. PBMCs, B-cell-depleted T cells, or T cells provided the cDNA or gDNA that made up the material.

Everyone who took part was roughly 18 to 90 years old, and they came from 20 to 25 US areas. As processed by the authors: By means of reference gene primer amplification, nucleated cell counts were estimated. Clones were sequenced by immunoSEQ multiplex PCR, and TCRdb holds only the in-frame ones, with some missing. V, J and clone size are those of that table, while D and trimming were read from the DNA. The repertoire holds 350,000 to 400,000 clones, with approximately 87% as singletons. The germline CDR1 and CDR2 sequences are SGHKS and YYEKEE (reference sequence). This CDR3 is built from 15 residues. V was clipped by 6 bases and J by 2 bases, with 18 bases between them.

Sequenced input: PBMCs or T cells enriched from blood (not recorded which). The gene calls are TRBV5-5 and TRBJ2-7; D might be TRBD1 (6 bases). The receptor was derived from a woman in her thirties with acute COVID-19. CDR3 nucleotides: TGTGCCAGCATGCTCCCCCGGGACAATACCTACGAGCAGTACTTC. This codes for CASMLPRDNTYEQYF.